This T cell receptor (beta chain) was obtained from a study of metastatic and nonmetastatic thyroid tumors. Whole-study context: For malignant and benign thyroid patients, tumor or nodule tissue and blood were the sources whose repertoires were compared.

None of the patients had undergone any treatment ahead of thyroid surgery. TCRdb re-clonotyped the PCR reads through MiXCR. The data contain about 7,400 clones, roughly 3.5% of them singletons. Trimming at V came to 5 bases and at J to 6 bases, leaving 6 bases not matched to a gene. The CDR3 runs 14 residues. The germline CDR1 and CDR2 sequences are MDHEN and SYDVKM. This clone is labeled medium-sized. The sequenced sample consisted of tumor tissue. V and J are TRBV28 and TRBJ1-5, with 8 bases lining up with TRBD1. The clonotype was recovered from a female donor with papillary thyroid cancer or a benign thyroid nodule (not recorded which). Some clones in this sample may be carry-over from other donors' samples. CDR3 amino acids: CASSGDRLGQPQHF. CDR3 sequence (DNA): TGTGCCAGCAGTGGGGACAGGTTGGGTCAGCCCCAGCATTTT.